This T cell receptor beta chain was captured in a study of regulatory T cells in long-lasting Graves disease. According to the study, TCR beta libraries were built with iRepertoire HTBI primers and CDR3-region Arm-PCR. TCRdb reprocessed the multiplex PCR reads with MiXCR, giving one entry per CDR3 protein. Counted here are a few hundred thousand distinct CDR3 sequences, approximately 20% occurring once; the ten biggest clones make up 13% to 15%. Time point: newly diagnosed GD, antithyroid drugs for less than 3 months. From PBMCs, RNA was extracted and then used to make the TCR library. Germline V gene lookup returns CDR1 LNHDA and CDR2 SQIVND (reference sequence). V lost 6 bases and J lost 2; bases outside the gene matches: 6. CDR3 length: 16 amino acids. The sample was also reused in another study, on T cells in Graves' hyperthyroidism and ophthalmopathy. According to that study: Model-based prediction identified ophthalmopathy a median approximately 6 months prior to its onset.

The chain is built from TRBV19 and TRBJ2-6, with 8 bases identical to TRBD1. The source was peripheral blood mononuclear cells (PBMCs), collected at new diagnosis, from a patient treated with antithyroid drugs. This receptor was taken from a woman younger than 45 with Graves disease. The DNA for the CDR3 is TGTGCCAGTAGAGCTGAGACAGGGGCTGGGGCCAACGTCCTGACTTTC. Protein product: CASRAETGAGANVLTF.